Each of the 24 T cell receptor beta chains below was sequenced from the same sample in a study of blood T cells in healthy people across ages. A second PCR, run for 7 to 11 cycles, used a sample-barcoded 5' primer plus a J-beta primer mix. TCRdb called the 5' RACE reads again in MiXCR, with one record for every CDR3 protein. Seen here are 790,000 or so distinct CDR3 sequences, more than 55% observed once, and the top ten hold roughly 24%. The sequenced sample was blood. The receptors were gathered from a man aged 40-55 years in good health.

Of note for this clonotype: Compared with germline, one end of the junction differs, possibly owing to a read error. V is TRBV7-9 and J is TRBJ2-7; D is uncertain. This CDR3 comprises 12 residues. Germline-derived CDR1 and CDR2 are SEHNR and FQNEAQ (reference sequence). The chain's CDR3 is CAGSLNGYEQYF. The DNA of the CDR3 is TGTGCCGGCAGCTTAAACGGCTACGAGCAGTACTTC.

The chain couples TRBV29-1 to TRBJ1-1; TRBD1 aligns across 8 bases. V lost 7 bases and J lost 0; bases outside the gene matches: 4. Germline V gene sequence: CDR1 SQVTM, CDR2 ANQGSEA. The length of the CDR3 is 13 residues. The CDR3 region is CSAWTGLNTEAFF. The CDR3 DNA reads TGCAGCGCATGGACAGGGCTGAACACTGAAGCTTTCTTT.

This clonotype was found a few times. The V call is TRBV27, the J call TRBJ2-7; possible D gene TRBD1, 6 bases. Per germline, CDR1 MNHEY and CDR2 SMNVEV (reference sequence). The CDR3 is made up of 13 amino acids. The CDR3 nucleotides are TGTGGAGCAGGGAGAGGACAGAGCTACGAGCAGTACTTC. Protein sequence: CGAGRGQSYEQYF.

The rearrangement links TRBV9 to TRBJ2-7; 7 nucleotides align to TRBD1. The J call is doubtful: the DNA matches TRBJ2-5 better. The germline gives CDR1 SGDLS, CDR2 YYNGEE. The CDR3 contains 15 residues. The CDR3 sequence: CASSVVPTGEQTQYF. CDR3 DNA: TGTGCCAGCAGCGTAGTTCCTACAGGGGAACAGACCCAGTACTTC.

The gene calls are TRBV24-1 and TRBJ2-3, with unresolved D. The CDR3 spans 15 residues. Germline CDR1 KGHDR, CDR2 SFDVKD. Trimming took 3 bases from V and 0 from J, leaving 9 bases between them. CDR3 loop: CATSDISTSTDTQYF. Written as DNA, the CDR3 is TGTGCCACCAGTGATATTAGTACTAGCACAGATACGCAGTATTTT.

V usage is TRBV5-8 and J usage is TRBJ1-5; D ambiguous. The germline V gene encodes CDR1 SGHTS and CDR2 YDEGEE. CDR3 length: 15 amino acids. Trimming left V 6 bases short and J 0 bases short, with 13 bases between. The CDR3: CASTSSINSNQPQHF. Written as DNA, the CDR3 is TGTGCCAGCACTTCGTCGATCAATAGCAATCAGCCCCAGCATTTT.

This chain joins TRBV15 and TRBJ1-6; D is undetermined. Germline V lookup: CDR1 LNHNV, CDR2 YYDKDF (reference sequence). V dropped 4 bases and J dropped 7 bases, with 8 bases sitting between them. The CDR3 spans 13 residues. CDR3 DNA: TGTGCCACCAGCACAGGCATAAATTCACCCCTCCACTTT. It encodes CATSTGINSPLHF.

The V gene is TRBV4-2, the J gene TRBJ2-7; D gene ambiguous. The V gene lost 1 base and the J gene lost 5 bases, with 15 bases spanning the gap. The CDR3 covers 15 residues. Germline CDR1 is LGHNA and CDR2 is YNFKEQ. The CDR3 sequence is CASSQGTGVRDEQYF. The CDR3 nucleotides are TGTGCCAGCAGCCAAGGTACGGGTGTAAGGGACGAGCAGTACTTC.

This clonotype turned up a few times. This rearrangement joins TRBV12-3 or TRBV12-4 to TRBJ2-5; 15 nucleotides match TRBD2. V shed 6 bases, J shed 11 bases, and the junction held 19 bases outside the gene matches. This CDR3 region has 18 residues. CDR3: CASRKGLAGGPLSNGQYF. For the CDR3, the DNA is TGTGCCAGCAGGAAAGGACTAGCGGGAGGGCCTCTAAGCAATGGGCAGTACTTC.

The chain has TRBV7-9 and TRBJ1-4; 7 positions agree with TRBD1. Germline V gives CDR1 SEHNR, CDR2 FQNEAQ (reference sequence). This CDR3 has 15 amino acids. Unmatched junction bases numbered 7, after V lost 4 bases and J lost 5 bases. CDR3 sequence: CASSSRQGRNEKLFF. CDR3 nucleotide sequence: TGTGCCAGCAGCTCCCGACAGGGCCGAAATGAAAAACTGTTTTTT.

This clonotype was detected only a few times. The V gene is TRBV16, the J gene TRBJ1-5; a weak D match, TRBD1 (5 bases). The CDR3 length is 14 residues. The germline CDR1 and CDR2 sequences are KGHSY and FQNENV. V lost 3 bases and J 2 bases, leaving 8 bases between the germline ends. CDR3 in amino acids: CASSQAGGNQPQHF. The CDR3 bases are TGTGCCAGCAGCCAGGCGGGGGGCAATCAGCCCCAGCATTTT.

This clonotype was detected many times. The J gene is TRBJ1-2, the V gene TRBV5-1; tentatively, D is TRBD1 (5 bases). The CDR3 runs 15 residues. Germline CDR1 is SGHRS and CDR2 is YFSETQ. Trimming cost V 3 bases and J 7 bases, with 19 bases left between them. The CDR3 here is CASSSGDSITGGYTF. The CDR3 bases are TGCGCCAGCAGCTCCGGAGACAGCATAACGGGTGGCTACACCTTC.

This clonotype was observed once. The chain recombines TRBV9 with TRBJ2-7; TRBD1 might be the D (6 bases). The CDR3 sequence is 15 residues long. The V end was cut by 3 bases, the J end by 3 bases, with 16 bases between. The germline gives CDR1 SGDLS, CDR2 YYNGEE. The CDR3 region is CASSEQGTSIYEQYF. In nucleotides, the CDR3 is TGTGCCAGCAGCGAACAGGGTACTTCCATCTACGAGCAGTACTTC.

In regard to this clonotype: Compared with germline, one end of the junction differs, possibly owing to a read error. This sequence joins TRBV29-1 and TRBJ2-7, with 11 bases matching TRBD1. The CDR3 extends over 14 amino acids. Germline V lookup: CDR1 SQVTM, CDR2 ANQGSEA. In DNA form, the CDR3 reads TGCAGCGCCCTAAGGACAGGGGGCGCGTACGAGCAGTGCTTC. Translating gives CSALRTGGAYEQCF.

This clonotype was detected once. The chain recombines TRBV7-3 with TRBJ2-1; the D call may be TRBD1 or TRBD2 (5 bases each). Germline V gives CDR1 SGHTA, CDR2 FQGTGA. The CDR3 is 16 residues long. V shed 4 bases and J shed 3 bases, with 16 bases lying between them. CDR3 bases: TGTGCCAGCAGCTCGTCCGAGGGGCAGATCTACAATGAGCAGTTCTTC. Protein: CASSSSEGQIYNEQFF.

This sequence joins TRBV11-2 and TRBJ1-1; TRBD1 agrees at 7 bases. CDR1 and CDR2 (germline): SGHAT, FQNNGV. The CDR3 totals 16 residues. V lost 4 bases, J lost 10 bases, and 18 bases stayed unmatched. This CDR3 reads CASSSLRGRGSWGAFF. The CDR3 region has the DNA TGTGCCAGCAGCTCTTTAAGGGGGCGCGGGAGTTGGGGAGCTTTCTTT.

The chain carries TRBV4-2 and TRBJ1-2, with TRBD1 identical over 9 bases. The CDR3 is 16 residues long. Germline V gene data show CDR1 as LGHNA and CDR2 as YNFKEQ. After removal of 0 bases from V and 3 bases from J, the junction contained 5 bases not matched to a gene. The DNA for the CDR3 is TGTGCCAGCAGCCAAGATCGCCGGGACAGGGACTATGGCTACACCTTC. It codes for CASSQDRRDRDYGYTF.

CDR3 coding DNA: TGTGCCAGCAGCCCAGGGTACGAGGCGGGTACGCAGTATTTT. Its translation is CASSPGYEAGTQYF. This rearrangement joins TRBV3-1 to TRBJ2-3, with D possibly being TRBD1 or TRBD2 (5 bases each). The ends were cut back, 4 bases at V and 8 bases at J, with 16 bases in the middle. This CDR3 spans 14 amino acids. The germline V gene has CDR1 LGHDT and CDR2 YNNKEL (reference sequence).

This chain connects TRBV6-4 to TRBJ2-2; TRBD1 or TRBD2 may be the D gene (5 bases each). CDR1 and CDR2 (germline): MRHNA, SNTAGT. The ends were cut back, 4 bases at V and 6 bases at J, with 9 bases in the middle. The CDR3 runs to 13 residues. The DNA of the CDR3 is TGTGCCAGCAGTGGAGAGGGACCCGGGGAGCTGTTTTTT. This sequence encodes CASSGEGPGELFF.

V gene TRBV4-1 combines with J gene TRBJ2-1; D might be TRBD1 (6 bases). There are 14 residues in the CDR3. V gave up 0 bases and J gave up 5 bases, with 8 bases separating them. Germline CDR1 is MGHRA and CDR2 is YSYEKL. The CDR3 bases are TGCGCCAGCAGCCAAGAGCGGACAGACAATGAGCAGTTCTTC. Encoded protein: CASSQERTDNEQFF.

The DNA of the CDR3 is TGCAGTGCTAGTAGGCCACCTGGAATTCCGGAGACCCAGTACTTC. Its protein is CSASRPPGIPETQYF. V is TRBV20-1 and J is TRBJ2-7; no clear D gene. The J call may not be correct, given that the DNA end is closer to TRBJ2-5. The germline gives CDR1 DFQATT, CDR2 SNEGSKA (reference sequence). The CDR3 is 15 residues long.

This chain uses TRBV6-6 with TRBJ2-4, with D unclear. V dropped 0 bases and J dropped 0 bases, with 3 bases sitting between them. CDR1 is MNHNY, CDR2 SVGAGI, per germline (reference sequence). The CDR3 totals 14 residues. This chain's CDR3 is CASSYSLAKNIQYF. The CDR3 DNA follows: TGTGCCAGCAGTTACTCGCTAGCCAAAAACATTCAGTACTTC.

CDR3: CASSLRDNGSSNVLTF. In nucleotides, the CDR3 is TGTGCCAGCAGCTTACGCGACAACGGATCCTCCAACGTCCTGACTTTC. The rearrangement links TRBV7-9 to TRBJ2-6; D is ambiguous. The V and J ends lost 2 bases and 8 bases respectively, with 16 bases between them. The CDR3 consists of 16 residues. Germline CDR1 SEHNR, CDR2 FQNEAQ (reference sequence).

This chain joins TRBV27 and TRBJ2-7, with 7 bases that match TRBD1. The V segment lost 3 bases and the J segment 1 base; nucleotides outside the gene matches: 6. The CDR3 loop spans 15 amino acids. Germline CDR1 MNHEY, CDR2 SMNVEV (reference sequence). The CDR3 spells CASSFSDRESYEQYF. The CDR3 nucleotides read TGTGCCAGCAGTTTCTCCGACAGGGAGTCCTACGAGCAGTACTTC.